The next 10 T cell receptor beta chains were all read from a single sample in a study of cytomegalovirus exposure and HLA in healthy donors. The study ran its PCR with 60 Vbeta and 13 Jbeta primers. Profiling relied on immunoSEQ multiplex PCR, and the TCRdb table lists in-frame clones only, not all of them. The data contain roughly 180,000 clones, over 65% of them singletons. The sequenced material came from PBMCs. The receptors shown here come from a man aged 18 to 29 in good health and CMV-seronegative.

The chain has TRBV6-5 and TRBJ1-2; TRBD1 matches at 11 bases. There are 15 residues in the CDR3. Germline V gives CDR1 MNHEY, CDR2 SVGAGI. V was clipped by 2 bases and J by 4 bases; unmatched bases: 3. The CDR3: CASSYRTGGLYGYTF. Here the CDR3 DNA reads TGTGCCAGCAGTTACCGGACAGGGGGCCTCTATGGCTACACCTTC.

The CDR3 reads CASRAGGAGSNQPQHF. The CDR3 coding sequence is TGTGCCAGTAGGGCTGGAGGGGCTGGGAGCAATCAGCCCCAGCATTTT. The chain is built from TRBV19 and TRBJ1-5; perhaps TRBD1 as D (5 bases). This CDR3 is 16 amino acids long. In germline, CDR1 is LNHDA, CDR2 SQIVND (reference sequence). The ends were cut back, 6 bases at V and 1 base at J, with 16 bases in the middle.

The chain couples TRBV7-9 to TRBJ2-1; the match to TRBD2 covers 9 bases. V lost 1 base, J lost 9 bases, and 4 bases stayed unmatched. The CDR3 has 14 amino acids. Per germline, CDR1 SEHNR and CDR2 FQNEAQ (reference sequence). The CDR3: CASSLGGGAGEQFF. Written as DNA, the CDR3 is TGTGCCAGCAGCTTAGGCGGGGGGGCGGGTGAGCAGTTCTTC.

V gene TRBV28 combines with J gene TRBJ2-7; 9 nucleotides line up with TRBD1. The CDR3 loop spans 13 amino acids. Germline V gene data show CDR1 as MDHEN and CDR2 as SYDVKM. J was trimmed by 5 bases and V by 7 bases; bases with no gene match: 6. The CDR3 loop is CASTTGGGNEQYF. The CDR3 coding sequence is TGTGCCAGCACGACAGGGGGTGGGAACGAGCAGTACTTC.

CDR3 amino acids: CASSQDKGVRDTEAFF. The CDR3, as DNA: TGTGCCAGCAGCCAAGATAAGGGGGTGCGGGACACTGAAGCTTTCTTT. The chain joins TRBV14 to TRBJ1-1; perhaps TRBD1 as D (6 bases). The CDR3 is 16 residues long. Trimming left V 0 bases short and J 3 bases short, with 14 bases between. CDR1 is SGHDN, CDR2 FVKESK, per germline.

The chain joins TRBV30 to TRBJ2-4; the D gene is possibly TRBD1 (5 bases). The CDR3 runs 15 residues. V lost 0 bases and J 0 bases, leaving 9 bases between the germline ends. Germline V lookup: CDR1 GTSNPN, CDR2 SVGIG (reference sequence). This CDR3 reads CAWSVKGIAKNIQYF. CDR3 sequence (DNA): TGTGCCTGGAGTGTAAAGGGGATAGCCAAAAACATTCAGTACTTC.

The rearrangement uses TRBV5-1 and TRBJ2-7, with 8 nucleotides matching TRBD1. Unmatched junction bases numbered 2, after V lost 2 bases and J lost 4 bases. The CDR3 spans 13 residues. The germline V gene has CDR1 SGHRS and CDR2 YFSETQ. The CDR3 region is CASSFNRGYEQYF. CDR3 in DNA: TGCGCCAGCAGCTTCAACAGGGGGTACGAGCAGTACTTC. The full variable domain, rest sourced from reference TRBV5-1 and TRBJ2-7, is KAGVTQTPRYLIKTRGQQVTLSCSPISGHRSVSWYQQTPGQGLQFLFEYFSETQRNKGNFPGRFSGRQFSNSRSEMNVSTLELGDSALYLCASSFNRGYEQYFGPGTRLTVT.

The chain combines TRBV7-2 with TRBJ1-1; 8 bases fit TRBD1. The CDR3 totals 15 residues. The germline CDR1 and CDR2 sequences are SGHTA and FQGNSA. V was clipped by 0 bases and J by 6 bases; unmatched bases: 6. The CDR3, as DNA: TGTGCCAGCAGCTTAGCATGGCAGGGGGCGCCTGAAGCTTTCTTT. Translating it yields CASSLAWQGAPEAFF.

V and J are TRBV27 and TRBJ2-3; D may be TRBD2 (5 bases). Germline V gene sequence: CDR1 MNHEY, CDR2 SMNVEV (reference sequence). The CDR3 spans 13 residues. The V gene lost 5 bases and the J gene lost 5 bases, with 11 bases spanning the gap. The CDR3: CASSTTRGDTQYF. CDR3 coding DNA: TGTGCCAGCAGTACGACCCGGGGAGATACGCAGTATTTT.

Notes on this clone: Compared with germline, one end of the junction differs, possibly owing to a read error. This chain joins TRBV6-5 and TRBJ2-3, with 13 bases that match TRBD2. The germline CDR1 and CDR2 sequences are MNHEY and SVGAGI. The CDR3 length is 15 residues. CDR3 residues: CASSSSPGLAGLVNF. CDR3 sequence (DNA): TGTGCCAGCAGTTCCTCCCCGGGACTAGCGGGACTTGTGAATTTT.